One and the same sample provided the 2 T cell receptor beta chains below, sequenced in a study of OX40 agonist ivuxolimab in advanced cancers. The data were produced by immunoSEQ multiplex PCR, yet TCRdb's version contains in-frame clones alone and is incomplete. This sample carries about 89,000 clones, more than 70% of them seen once, and the ten largest clones take around 0.3%. This material consisted of CD4+ or CD8+ T cells sorted from blood, taken in a trial of the OX40 agonist ivuxolimab. These receptors all come from an adult with an advanced solid tumor such as melanoma, head and neck, liver or kidney cancer.

This clone was observed a handful of times. The V and J genes are TRBV7-9 and TRBJ1-1, with D hard to call. CDR1 and CDR2 (germline): SEHNR, FQNEAQ (reference sequence). Trimming took off 1 base at V and 6 bases at J, with 18 bases between the two ends. The CDR3 spans 16 residues. The CDR3 DNA is TGTGCCAGCAGCTTAGAACTGACCCGTACCCCTGCTGAAGCTTTCTTT. Its protein product is CASSLELTRTPAEAFF.

This sequence joins TRBV19 and TRBJ1-4; D ambiguous. Trimming stripped 5 bases from V and 8 bases from J, with 18 bases between. The germline CDR1 and CDR2 sequences are LNHDA and SQIVND (reference sequence). This CDR3 is built from 15 residues. The CDR3: CASSAPDLPEEKLFF. The CDR3, as DNA: TGTGCCAGTAGTGCCCCGGACCTACCGGAAGAAAAACTGTTTTTT.